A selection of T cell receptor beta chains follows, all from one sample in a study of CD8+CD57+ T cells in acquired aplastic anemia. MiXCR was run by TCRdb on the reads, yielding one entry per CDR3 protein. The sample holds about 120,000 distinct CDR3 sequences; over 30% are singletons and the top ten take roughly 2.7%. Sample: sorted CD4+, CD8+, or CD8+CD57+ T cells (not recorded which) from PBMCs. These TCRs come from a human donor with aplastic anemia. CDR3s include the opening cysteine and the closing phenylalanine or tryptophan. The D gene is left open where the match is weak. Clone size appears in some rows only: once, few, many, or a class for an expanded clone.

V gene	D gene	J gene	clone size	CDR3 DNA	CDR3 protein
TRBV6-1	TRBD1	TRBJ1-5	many	TGTGCCAGCAGCCCCCCGGGACAGGGGGATCAGCCCCAGCATTTT	CASSPPGQGDQPQHF
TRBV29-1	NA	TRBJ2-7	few	TGCAGCGTTGCCCAGCGAGGGGGGGAGCAGTACTTC	CSVAQRGGEQYF
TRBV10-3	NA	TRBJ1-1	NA	TGTGCCATCAGTGAGGGACCCGGCTCTGGAAACACTGAAGCTTTCTTT	CAISEGPGSGNTEAFF
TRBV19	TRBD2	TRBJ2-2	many	TGTGCCAGTAAAGTCGCGGGGGGGCCGACCGGGGAGCTGTTTTTT	CASKVAGGPTGELFF
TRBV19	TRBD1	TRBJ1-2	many	TGTGCCAGTACCTTGGACAGGGGCTATGGCTACACCTTC	CASTLDRGYGYTF
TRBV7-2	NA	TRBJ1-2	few	TGTGCCAGCAGCTTAGCCCGGAATGTTGGCTACACCTTC	CASSLARNVGYTF
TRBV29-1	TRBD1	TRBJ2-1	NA	TGCAGCGTCAACAGGGGGCGAAATGAGCAGTTCTTC	CSVNRGRNEQFF
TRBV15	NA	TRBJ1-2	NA	TGTGCCACCAGCAGACGGGGACGCTATGGCTACACCTTC	CATSRRGRYGYTF
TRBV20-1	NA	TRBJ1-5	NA	TGCAGTGCCTTGAGTATGGCTAATCAGCCCCAGCATTTT	CSALSMANQPQHF
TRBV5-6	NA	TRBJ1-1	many	TGTGCCAGCAGCTTGTTGGTTAATTCGAACACTGAAGCTTTCTTT	CASSLLVNSNTEAFF
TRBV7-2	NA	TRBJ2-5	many	TGTGCCAGCAGCTTAGGGGTGACAGAAGAGACCCAGTACTTC	CASSLGVTEETQYF
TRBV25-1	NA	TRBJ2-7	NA	TGTGCCAGCAGCTCAGATGAGGGAGGGGGTTACGAGCAGTACTTC	CASSSDEGGGYEQYF
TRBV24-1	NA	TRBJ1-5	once	TGTGCCACCAGTGATTCCCCGACCGGGGATAGCAATCAGCCCCAGCATTTT	CATSDSPTGDSNQPQHF
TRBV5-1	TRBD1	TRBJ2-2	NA	TGCGCCAGCAGCGCACCCGGGACAGGGGGCATCGGGGAGCTGTTTTTT	CASSAPGTGGIGELFF
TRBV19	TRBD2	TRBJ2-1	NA	TGTGCCAGTGAAATCGGGGGGATGGGGAATGGGCAGTTCTTC	CASEIGGMGNGQFF
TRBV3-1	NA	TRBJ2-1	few	TGTGCCAGCAGCGAAGCATACAATGAGCAGTTCTTC	CASSEAYNEQFF
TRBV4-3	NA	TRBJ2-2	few	TGCGCCAGCAGCCAAGGGCGTGGGCTGGGCGGGGAGCTGTTTTTT	CASSQGRGLGGELFF
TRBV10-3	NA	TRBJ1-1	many	TGTGCCATCAAGTCGGGCGGGGACACTGAAGCTTTCTTT	CAIKSGGDTEAFF
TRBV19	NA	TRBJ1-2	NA	TGTGCCAGTAACCCACCTACCGGGCACTATGGCTACACCTTC	CASNPPTGHYGYTF
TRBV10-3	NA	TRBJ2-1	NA	TGTGCCATCAGTGTAGTAAAGGCCTGGGAGCAGTTCTTC	CAISVVKAWEQFF
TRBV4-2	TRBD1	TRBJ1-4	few	TGTGCCAGCAGCCAGTTGGGACAGGAAAATGAAAAACTGTTTTTT	CASSQLGQENEKLFF
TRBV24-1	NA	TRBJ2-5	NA	TGTGCCACGGGAGCAGGGGATTCAGAGACCCAGTACTTC	CATGAGDSETQYF
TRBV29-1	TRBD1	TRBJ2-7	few	TGCAGCGTTGAAGGGGTGACGGGACAGAGTCCCTACGAGCAGTACTTC	CSVEGVTGQSPYEQYF
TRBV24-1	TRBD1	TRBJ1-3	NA	TGTGCCAGCAGTCCACGACAGGGGGTTGGAACTGGAAACACCATATATTTT	CASSPRQGVGTGNTIYF